The clone carrying this TCR beta chain was recorded many times. Its antigen is as yet unknown. Germline V lookup: CDR1 LNHDA, CDR2 SQIVND (reference sequence). Trimming removed 3 bases at V and 10 bases at J, with 9 bases between. The CDR3 loop spans 11 amino acids. The data were taken from a study of molecular identifiers for immune sequencing clone quantification. General study findings and limits: Beyond 20 RNA copies, clones held over 99% of effector molecules, compared with under 1% in naive cells.

Listed TCR primers, together with previously described methods, were used for the bulk TCR libraries. Each CDR3 protein gets one entry after TCRdb re-called the PCR reads with MiXCR. This sample carries some 41,000 distinct CDR3 sequences, more than 20% of them seen once, and the ten largest clones take 0.85% to 1%. The rearrangement joins TRBV19 to TRBJ1-1; no definite D call. This TCR derives from a human donor in good health. Some libraries in this study had Jurkat cell RNA spiked in. The sample was naive CD8+ T cells from blood, with Jurkat cell RNA spiked in. As for subset: FACS-sorted CD8+CD4-CCR7+CD45RA+ naive T cells. CDR3 in amino acids: CASSMVHTAFF. Here the CDR3 DNA reads TGTGCCAGTAGTATGGTACATACAGCTTTCTTT.